Below, 5 T cell receptor beta chains from the same sample are listed, as sequenced in a study of T-cell reconstitution after alpha-beta-depleted transplantation in children. Preparation of the TCRbeta library involved a method that used unique molecular identifiers. From the PCR reads, TCRdb called clonotypes with MiXCR, one entry per CDR3 protein. The table has fewer than 550,000 distinct CDR3 sequences, more than 9.5% seen once. The sample here was PBMCs, mostly from graft donor cells, taken 180 days after TCRalphabeta/CD19-depleted stem cell transplant. The receptor set was obtained from a female patient between 2 and 10 years old who had a stem cell transplant for aplastic anemia, so the T cells may come from the graft donor.

The genes are TRBV12-3 or TRBV12-4 and TRBJ2-7, with TRBD1 matching over 9 bases. The CDR3 length is 14 residues. Unmatched junction bases numbered 3, after V lost 3 bases and J lost 3 bases. CDR3 loop: CASSFDRGGYEQYF. The CDR3 DNA sequence: TGTGCCAGCAGTTTCGACAGGGGGGGCTACGAGCAGTACTTC.

The CDR3 loop reads CASSPAEETQYF. In DNA form, the CDR3 reads TGTGCCAGCTCACCAGCGGAAGAGACCCAGTACTTC. The V and J genes are TRBV18 and TRBJ2-5; D not resolved. Trimming shortened V by 2 bases and J by 3 bases, and 4 bases separated the two germline ends. Germline V gene data show CDR1 as KGHSH and CDR2 as LQKENI. The CDR3 spans 12 residues.

This clonotype was detected ten times or more. The V call is TRBV20-1, the J call TRBJ2-7; TRBD2 matches 9 bases. V lost 6 bases, J lost 0 bases, and 3 bases stayed unmatched. Per the germline V gene, CDR1 is DFQATT and CDR2 is SNEGSKA (reference sequence). The CDR3 has 13 amino acids. This CDR3 is CSAGSGSSYEQYF. The CDR3 DNA is TGCAGTGCCGGTAGCGGGAGCTCCTACGAGCAGTACTTC.

This clonotype was observed a handful of times. The chain links TRBV5-1 to TRBJ2-1, with 8 bases fitting TRBD2. V lost 2 bases to trimming and J lost 3 bases; unmatched junction nucleotides: 1. Germline CDR1 SGHRS, CDR2 YFSETQ. The CDR3 has 14 residues. The CDR3 region has the DNA TGCGCCAGCAGCTTACTAGCGGTCTACAATGAGCAGTTCTTC. Residues: CASSLLAVYNEQFF.

This clonotype has more than one count but fewer than ten. The chain combines TRBV4-3 with TRBJ2-6, with D hard to call. From germline, CDR1 is LGHNA and CDR2 YSLEER. V was pared by 4 bases and J by 0 bases, with 16 bases between. The CDR3 spans 18 residues. This chain's CDR3 is CASSPYSAVSSGANVLTF. The CDR3 bases are TGCGCCAGCAGCCCCTATTCGGCCGTCTCCTCTGGGGCCAACGTCCTGACTTTC.